This TCR beta chain was documented in a study of cytomegalovirus exposure and HLA in healthy donors. About this clone: Antigen: not known.

Broader study findings: CMV serostatus alone was available as immune exposure information. Presence/absence analyses assumed roughly uniform sequencing depth across donors, which may not hold.

The PCR employed 60 Vbeta primers together with 13 Jbeta primers. Sequencing used immunoSEQ multiplex PCR; TCRdb keeps in-frame clones, though not all of them. The sample data list tens of thousands of clones. The CDR3 length is 14 residues. V lost 5 bases, J lost 7 bases, and 17 bases lay in between. The germline V gene encodes CDR1 MDHEN and CDR2 SYDVKM. This receptor was taken from a man aged 45-65 years in good health and CMV-seronegative. The chain joins TRBV28 to TRBJ1-2; D remains ambiguous. Sequenced sample: PBMCs. In DNA, the CDR3 is TGTGCCAGCAGTCCGGGGAACGGGATTATTGGCTACACCTTC. Its protein product is CASSPGNGIIGYTF.